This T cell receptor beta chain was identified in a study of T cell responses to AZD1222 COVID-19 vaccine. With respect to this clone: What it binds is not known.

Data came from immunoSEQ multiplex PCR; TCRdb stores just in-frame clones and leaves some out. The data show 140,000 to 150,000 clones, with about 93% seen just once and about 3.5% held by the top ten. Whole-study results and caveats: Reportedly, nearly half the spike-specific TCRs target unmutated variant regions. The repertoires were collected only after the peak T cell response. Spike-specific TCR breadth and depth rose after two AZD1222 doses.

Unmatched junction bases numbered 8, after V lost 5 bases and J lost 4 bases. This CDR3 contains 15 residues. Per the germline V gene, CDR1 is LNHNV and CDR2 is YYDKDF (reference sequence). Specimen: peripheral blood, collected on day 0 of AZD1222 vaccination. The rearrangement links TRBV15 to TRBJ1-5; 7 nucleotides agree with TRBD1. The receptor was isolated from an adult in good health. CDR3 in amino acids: CATSSRTGLNQPQHF. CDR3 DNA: TGTGCCACCAGCTCCAGGACAGGACTAAATCAGCCCCAGCATTTT.